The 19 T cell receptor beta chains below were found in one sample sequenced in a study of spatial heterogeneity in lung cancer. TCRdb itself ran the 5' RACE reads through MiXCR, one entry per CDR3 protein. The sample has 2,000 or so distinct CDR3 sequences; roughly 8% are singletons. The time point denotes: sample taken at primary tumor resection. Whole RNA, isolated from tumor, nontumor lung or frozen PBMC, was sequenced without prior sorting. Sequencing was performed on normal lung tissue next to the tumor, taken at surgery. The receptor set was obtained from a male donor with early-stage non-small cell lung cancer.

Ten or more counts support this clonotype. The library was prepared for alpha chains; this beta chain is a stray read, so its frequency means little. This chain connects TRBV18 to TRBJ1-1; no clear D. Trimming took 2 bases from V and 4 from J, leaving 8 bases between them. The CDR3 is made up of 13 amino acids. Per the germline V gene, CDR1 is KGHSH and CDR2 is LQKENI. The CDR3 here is CASSPNPSTEAFF. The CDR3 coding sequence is TGTGCCAGCTCACCAAACCCTAGCACTGAAGCTTTCTTT.

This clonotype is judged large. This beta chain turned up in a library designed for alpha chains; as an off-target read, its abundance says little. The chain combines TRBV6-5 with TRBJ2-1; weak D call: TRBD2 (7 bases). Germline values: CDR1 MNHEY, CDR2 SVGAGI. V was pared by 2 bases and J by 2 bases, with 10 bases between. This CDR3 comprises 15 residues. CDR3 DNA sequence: TGTGCCAGCAGTTACAGGGGGGGGACCTACAATGAGCAGTTCTTC. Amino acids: CASSYRGGTYNEQFF.

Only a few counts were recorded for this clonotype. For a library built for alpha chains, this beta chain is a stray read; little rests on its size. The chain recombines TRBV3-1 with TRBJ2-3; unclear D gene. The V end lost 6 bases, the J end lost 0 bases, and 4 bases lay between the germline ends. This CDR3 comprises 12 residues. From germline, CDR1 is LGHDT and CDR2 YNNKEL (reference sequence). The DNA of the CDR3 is TGTGCCAGCAGACACAGCACAGATACGCAGTATTTT. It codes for CASRHSTDTQYF.

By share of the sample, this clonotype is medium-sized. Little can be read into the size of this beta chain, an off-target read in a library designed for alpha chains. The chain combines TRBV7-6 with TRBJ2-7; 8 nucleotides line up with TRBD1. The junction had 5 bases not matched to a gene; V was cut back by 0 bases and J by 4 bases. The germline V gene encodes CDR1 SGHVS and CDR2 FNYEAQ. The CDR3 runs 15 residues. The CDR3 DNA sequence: TGTGCCAGCAGCTTAGCGCAGGGACAGGCATACGAGCAGTACTTC. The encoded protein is CASSLAQGQAYEQYF.

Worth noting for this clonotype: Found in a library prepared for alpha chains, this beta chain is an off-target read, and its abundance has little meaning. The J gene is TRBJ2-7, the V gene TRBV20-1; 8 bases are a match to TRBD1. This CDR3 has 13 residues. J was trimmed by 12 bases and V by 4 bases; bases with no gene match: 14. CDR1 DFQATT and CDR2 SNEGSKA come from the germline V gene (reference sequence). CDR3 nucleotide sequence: TGCAGTGCTATAGGACGGACAGGGTATGGGACGTACTTC. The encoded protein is CSAIGRTGYGTYF.

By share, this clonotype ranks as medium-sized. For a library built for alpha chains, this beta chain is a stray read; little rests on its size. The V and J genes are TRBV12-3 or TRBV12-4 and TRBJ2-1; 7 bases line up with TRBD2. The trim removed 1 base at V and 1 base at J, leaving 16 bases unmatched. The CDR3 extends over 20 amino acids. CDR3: CASSLERWADVAGSYNEQFF. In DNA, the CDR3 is TGTGCCAGCAGTTTAGAAAGGTGGGCTGATGTAGCGGGTTCCTACAATGAGCAGTTCTTC.

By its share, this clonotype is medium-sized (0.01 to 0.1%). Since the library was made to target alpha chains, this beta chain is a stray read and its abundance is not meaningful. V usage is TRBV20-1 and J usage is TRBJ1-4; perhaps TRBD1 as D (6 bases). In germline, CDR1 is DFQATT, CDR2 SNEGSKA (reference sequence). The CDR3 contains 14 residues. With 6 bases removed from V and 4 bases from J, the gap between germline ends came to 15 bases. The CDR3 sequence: CSAKGQSFNEKLFF. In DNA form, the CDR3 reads TGCAGTGCAAAAGGACAGAGCTTTAATGAAAAACTGTTTTTT.

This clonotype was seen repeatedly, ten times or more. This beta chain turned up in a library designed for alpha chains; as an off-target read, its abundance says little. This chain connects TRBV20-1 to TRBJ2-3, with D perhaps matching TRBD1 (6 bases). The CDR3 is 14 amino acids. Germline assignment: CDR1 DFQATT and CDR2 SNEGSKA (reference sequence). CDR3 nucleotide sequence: TGCAGGACCGCCAGGGGTTGGGGCACAGATACGCAGTATTTT. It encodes CRTARGWGTDTQYF.

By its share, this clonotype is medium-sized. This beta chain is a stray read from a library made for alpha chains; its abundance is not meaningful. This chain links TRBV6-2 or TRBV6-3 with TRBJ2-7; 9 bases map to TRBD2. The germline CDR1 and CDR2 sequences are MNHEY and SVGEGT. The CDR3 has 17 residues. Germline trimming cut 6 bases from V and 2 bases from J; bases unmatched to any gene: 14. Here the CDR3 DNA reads TGTGCCAGCAGGCAGCCGAAAGCTAGCGGGGATACCTACGAGCAGTACTTC. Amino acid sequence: CASRQPKASGDTYEQYF.

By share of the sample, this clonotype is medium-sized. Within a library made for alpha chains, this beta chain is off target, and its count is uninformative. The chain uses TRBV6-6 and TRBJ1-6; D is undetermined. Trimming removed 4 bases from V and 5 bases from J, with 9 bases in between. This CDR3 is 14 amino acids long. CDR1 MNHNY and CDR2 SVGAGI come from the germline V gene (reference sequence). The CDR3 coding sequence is TGTGCCAGCAGTTCCGACACCAATAATTCACCCCTCCACTTT. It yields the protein CASSSDTNNSPLHF.

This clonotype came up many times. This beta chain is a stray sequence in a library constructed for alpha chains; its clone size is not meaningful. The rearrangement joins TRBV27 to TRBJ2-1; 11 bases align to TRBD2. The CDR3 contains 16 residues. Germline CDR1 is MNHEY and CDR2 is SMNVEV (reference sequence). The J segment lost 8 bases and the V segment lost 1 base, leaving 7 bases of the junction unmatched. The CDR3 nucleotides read TGTGCCAGCAGTTTATTGGCTAGCGGGGGGCCACATGAGCAGTTCTTC. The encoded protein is CASSLLASGGPHEQFF.

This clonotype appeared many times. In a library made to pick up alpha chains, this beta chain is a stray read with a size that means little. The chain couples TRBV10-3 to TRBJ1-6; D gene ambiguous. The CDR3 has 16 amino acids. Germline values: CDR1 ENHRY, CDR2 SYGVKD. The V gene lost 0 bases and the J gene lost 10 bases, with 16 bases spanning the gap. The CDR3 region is CAISESIEGSLSPLHF. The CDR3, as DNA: TGTGCCATCAGTGAGTCGATTGAAGGGAGTCTCTCACCCCTCCACTTT.

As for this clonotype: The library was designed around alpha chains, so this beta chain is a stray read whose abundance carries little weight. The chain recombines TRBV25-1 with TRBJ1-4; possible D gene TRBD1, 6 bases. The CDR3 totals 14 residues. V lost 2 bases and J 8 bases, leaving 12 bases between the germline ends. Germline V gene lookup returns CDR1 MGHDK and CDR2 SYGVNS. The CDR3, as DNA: TGTGCCAGCAGTGAAGGGCGGGGACACGAAAAACTGTTTTTT. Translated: CASSEGRGHEKLFF.

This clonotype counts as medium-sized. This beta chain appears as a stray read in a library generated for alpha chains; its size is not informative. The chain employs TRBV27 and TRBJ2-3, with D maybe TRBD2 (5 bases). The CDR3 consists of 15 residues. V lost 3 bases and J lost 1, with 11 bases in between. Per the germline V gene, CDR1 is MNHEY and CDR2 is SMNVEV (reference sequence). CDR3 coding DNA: TGTGCCAGCAGTTTCCTGGTCGGGGGCACAGATACGCAGTATTTT. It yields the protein CASSFLVGGTDTQYF.

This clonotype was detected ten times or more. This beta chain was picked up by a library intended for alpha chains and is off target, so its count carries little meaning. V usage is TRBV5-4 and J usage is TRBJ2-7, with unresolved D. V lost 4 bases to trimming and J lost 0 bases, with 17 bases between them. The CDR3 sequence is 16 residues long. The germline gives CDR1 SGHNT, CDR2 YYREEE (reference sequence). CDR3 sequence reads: CASSPGGVSTSYEQYF. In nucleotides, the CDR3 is TGTGCCAGCAGCCCGGGTGGGGTTTCGACCTCCTACGAGCAGTACTTC.

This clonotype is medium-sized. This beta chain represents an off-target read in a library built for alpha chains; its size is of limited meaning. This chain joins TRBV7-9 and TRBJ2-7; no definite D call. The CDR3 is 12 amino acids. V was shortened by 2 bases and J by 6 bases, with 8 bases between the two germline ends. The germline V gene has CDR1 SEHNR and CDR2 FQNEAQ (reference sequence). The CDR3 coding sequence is TGTGCCAGCAGCTTACCCAAAGGCGAGCAGTACTTC. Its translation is CASSLPKGEQYF.

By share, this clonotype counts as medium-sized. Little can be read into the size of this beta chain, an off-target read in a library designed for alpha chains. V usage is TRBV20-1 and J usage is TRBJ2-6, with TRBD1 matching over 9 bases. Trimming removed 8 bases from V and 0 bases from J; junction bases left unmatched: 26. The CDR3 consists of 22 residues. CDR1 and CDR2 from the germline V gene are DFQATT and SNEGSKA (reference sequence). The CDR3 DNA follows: TGCAGTTCCTATAGCCCACCCCCCGCCCCGGGACAGGGTAGCTCTGGGGCCAACGTCCTGACTTTC. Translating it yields CSSYSPPPAPGQGSSGANVLTF.

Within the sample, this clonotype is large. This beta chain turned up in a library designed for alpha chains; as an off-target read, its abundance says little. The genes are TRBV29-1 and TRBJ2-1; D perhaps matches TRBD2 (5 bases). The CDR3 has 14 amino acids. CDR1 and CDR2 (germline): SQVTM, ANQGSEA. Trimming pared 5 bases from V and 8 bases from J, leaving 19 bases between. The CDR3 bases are TGCAGCGTTTGTTCGGACTTCCTTTCGTATGAGCAGTTCTTC. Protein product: CSVCSDFLSYEQFF.

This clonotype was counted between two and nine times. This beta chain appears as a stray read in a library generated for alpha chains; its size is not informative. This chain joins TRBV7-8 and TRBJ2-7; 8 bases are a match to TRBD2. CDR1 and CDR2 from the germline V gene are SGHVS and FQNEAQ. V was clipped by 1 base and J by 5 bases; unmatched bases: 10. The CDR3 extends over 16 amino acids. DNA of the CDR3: TGTGCCAGCAGCTTAGAGGGTTCCAGCGGGAGTGACGAGCAGTACTTC. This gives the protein CASSLEGSSGSDEQYF. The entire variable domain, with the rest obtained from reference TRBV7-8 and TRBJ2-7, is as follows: GAGVSQSPRYKVAKRGQDVALRCDPISGHVSLFWYQQALGQGPEFLTYFQNEAQLDKSGLPSDRFFAERPEGSVSTLKIQRTQQEDSAVYLCASSLEGSSGSDEQYFGPGTRLTVT.